Below, 16 T cell receptor beta chains from the same sample are listed, as sequenced in a study of blood T cell repertoires in COVID-19. Generated by immunoSEQ multiplex PCR, the TCRdb table keeps only in-frame clones and is missing some. The data show some 99,000 clones, with around 80% seen just once and approximately 4.2% held by the top ten. Sequencing used peripheral blood. All receptors derive from a human donor in a cohort sampled during active or convalescent COVID-19.

This clone has more than one count but fewer than ten. V and J are TRBV9 and TRBJ2-3; D is perhaps TRBD2 (5 bases). Trimming took off 2 bases at V and 8 bases at J, with 15 bases between the two ends. This CDR3 region has 14 residues. The germline V gene encodes CDR1 SGDLS and CDR2 YYNGEE. CDR3 residues: CASSVYEGPGTQYF. The CDR3 nucleotides are TGTGCCAGCAGCGTGTACGAGGGCCCGGGTACGCAGTATTTT.

The chain carries TRBV18 and TRBJ2-1; 9 bases map to TRBD1. V trimming: 6 bases; J trimming: 5 bases; junction bases outside the gene matches: 8. The CDR3 spans 15 residues. Germline values: CDR1 KGHSH, CDR2 LQKENI. The CDR3 sequence: CASSLGTGNNNEQFF. The CDR3 coding sequence is TGTGCCAGCTCCCTTGGGACAGGGAACAACAATGAGCAGTTCTTC.

V is TRBV3-1 (or the pseudogene TRBV3-2) and J is TRBJ2-5, with 13 bases fitting TRBD2. CDR1 is LGHDT and CDR2 is YNNKEL in the germline V gene (reference sequence). Trimming at V came to 3 bases and at J to 5 bases, leaving 6 bases not matched to a gene. The CDR3 consists of 16 residues. The CDR3 region is CASSQRGLAGRETQYF. The CDR3 nucleotides read TGTGCCAGCAGCCAGAGGGGACTAGCGGGGAGGGAGACCCAGTACTTC.

The rearrangement links TRBV4-1 to TRBJ2-7, with 8 positions matching TRBD2. Per germline, CDR1 MGHRA and CDR2 YSYEKL. V shed 4 bases, J shed 0 bases, and the junction held 8 bases outside the gene matches. This CDR3 region has 16 residues. CDR3 DNA sequence: TGCGCCAGCAGCCTGGGGGTAGCGGGGATCTCCTACGAGCAGTACTTC. Its translation is CASSLGVAGISYEQYF.

The genes are TRBV14 and TRBJ2-5; TRBD2 is a possible D gene (5 bases). This CDR3 has 15 residues. Germline CDR1 reads SGHDN; CDR2 reads FVKESK. Trimming cost V 0 bases and J 3 bases, with 11 bases left between them. CDR3 DNA: TGTGCCAGCAGCCAAGAAGATGAGGAGGAAGAGACCCAGTACTTC. As protein: CASSQEDEEEETQYF.

The chain links TRBV2 to TRBJ2-1; 9 positions match TRBD2. CDR1 and CDR2 from the germline V gene are SNHLY and FYNNEI. V gave up 5 bases and J gave up 4 bases; unmatched junction bases: 6. This CDR3 is 15 amino acids long. CDR3 in DNA: TGTGCCAGCAGTATAGCGGGAGAGAAATACAATGAGCAGTTCTTC. This sequence encodes CASSIAGEKYNEQFF.

The chain has TRBV28 and TRBJ2-5; a possible D gene is TRBD2 (6 bases). Germline CDR1 reads MDHEN; CDR2 reads SYDVKM. Trimming pared 8 bases from V and 5 bases from J, leaving 21 bases between. CDR3 length equals 15 residues. CDR3 loop: CASLSRLASRETQYF. CDR3 sequence (DNA): TGTGCCAGCCTTTCGCGCCTAGCGAGTAGGGAGACCCAGTACTTC.

The rearrangement joins TRBV15 to TRBJ1-4; D unclear. CDR3 length equals 16 residues. V was pared by 0 bases and J by 5 bases, with 13 bases between. Germline V gene lookup returns CDR1 LNHNV and CDR2 YYDKDF (reference sequence). For the CDR3, the DNA is TGTGCCACCAGCAGAGATCCGGGGTCGGCGAATGAAAAACTGTTTTTT. It codes for CATSRDPGSANEKLFF.

The chain carries TRBV5-1 and TRBJ1-4; perhaps TRBD1 as D (5 bases). The V and J ends lost 1 base and 8 bases respectively, with 18 bases between them. This CDR3 has 16 amino acids. In germline, CDR1 is SGHRS, CDR2 YFSETQ. CDR3: CASSLNQVGAGEKLFF. The CDR3 DNA is TGCGCCAGCAGCTTGAATCAGGTAGGGGCCGGAGAAAAACTGTTTTTT.

In the case of this clone: A read error may account for a junction end that differs from germline. The rearrangement joins TRBV7-2 to TRBJ2-7, with TRBD1 as a possible D gene (6 bases). This CDR3 has 15 amino acids. The V gene's germline CDR1 is SGHTA and CDR2 FQGNSA. The CDR3 DNA sequence: TGTGCCAGCACCTTATTGTTGACAGGAAAGGGCGAGCAGTACTTC. This translates into CASTLLLTGKGEQYF. Looking up the rest from reference TRBV7-2 and TRBJ2-7 gives the full variable domain: GAGVSQSPSNKVTEKGKDVELRCDPISGHTALYWYRQSLGQGLEFLIYFQGNSAPDKSGLPSDRFSAERTGGSVSTLTIQRTQQEDSAVYLCASTLLLTGKGEQYFGPGTRLTVT.

This rearrangement joins TRBV4-3 to TRBJ1-2, with 9 bases matching TRBD1. V lost 0 bases and J lost 7; bases outside the gene matches: 3. The CDR3 totals 14 residues. Germline CDR1 LGHNA, CDR2 YSLEER. This chain's CDR3 is CASSQERQGVGYTF. CDR3 nucleotides: TGCGCCAGCAGCCAAGAAAGACAGGGGGTTGGCTACACCTTC.

The chain joins TRBV4-1 to TRBJ2-1, with 7 nucleotides matching TRBD2. The CDR3 is 15 amino acids. V trimming: 1 base; J trimming: 5 bases; junction bases outside the gene matches: 5. Per the germline V gene, CDR1 is MGHRA and CDR2 is YSYEKL. CDR3 region: CASSQAGGRNNEQFF. CDR3 nucleotides: TGCGCCAGCAGCCAAGCGGGGGGACGGAACAATGAGCAGTTCTTC.

The chain recombines TRBV6-5 with TRBJ2-7, with a possible D match to TRBD2 (7 bases). Trimming removed 7 bases from V and 7 bases from J, with 20 bases in between. CDR1 and CDR2 from the germline V gene are MNHEY and SVGAGI. The CDR3 covers 14 residues. The CDR3 sequence is CASIPGGSRGEQYF. Written as DNA, the CDR3 is TGTGCCAGCATCCCGGGGGGCTCCCGAGGAGAGCAGTACTTC.

This clone was counted once. The chain couples TRBV7-9 to TRBJ2-1, with 7 bases lining up with TRBD1. The CDR3 length is 14 residues. Trimming cost V 4 bases and J 4 bases; bases outside gene matches: 4. CDR1 is SEHNR, CDR2 FQNEAQ, per germline (reference sequence). CDR3: CASSSGQEYNEQFF. In DNA form, the CDR3 reads TGTGCCAGCAGCTCTGGACAGGAGTACAATGAGCAGTTCTTC.

This chain joins TRBV2 and TRBJ2-2; D is perhaps TRBD1 (6 bases). This CDR3 contains 12 residues. Per the germline V gene, CDR1 is SNHLY and CDR2 is FYNNEI. V lost 6 bases and J 5 bases, leaving 7 bases between the germline ends. The CDR3, as DNA: TGTGCCAGCAGAACAGGGACCGGGGAGCTGTTTTTT. Its translation is CASRTGTGELFF.

The chain links TRBV27 to TRBJ2-3; perhaps TRBD2 as D (6 bases). Germline CDR1 is MNHEY and CDR2 is SMNVEV (reference sequence). Deletions cut 3 bases from V and 6 bases from J, with 16 bases between. CDR3 length equals 15 residues. As DNA, the CDR3 is TGTGCCAGCAGTTTTTCGGGAGCACCCCCCGATACGCAGTATTTT. Translation: CASSFSGAPPDTQYF.